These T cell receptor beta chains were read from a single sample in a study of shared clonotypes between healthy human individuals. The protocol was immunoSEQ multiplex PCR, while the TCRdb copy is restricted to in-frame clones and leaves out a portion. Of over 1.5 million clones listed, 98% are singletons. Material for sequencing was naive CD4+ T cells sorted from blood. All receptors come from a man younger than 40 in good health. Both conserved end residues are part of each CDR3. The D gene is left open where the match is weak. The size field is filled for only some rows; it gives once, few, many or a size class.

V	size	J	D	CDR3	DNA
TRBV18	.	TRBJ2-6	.	CASDSGANVLTF	TGTGCCAGTGACTCTGGGGCCAACGTCCTGACTTTC
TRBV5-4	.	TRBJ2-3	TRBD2	CASRAGEDTQYF	TGTGCCAGCCGGGCGGGAGAAGATACGCAGTATTTT
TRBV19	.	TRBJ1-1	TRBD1	CASSGDRGGTEAFF	TGTGCCAGTAGTGGGGACAGGGGCGGCACTGAAGCTTTCTTT
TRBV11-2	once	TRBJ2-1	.	CASSSNTGKRYNEQFF	TGTGCCAGCAGCTCCAATACAGGAAAGCGATACAATGAGCAGTTCTTC
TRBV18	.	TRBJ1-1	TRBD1	CASSPGTGTEAFF	TGTGCCAGCTCACCAGGGACAGGGACTGAAGCTTTCTTT
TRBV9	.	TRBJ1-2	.	CASSVDFQPLHGYTF	TGTGCCAGCAGCGTAGATTTTCAGCCTTTGCATGGCTACACCTTC
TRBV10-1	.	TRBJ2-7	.	CASSESRGRVSYEQYF	TGCGCCAGCAGTGAGTCAAGGGGCAGGGTTTCCTACGAGCAGTACTTC
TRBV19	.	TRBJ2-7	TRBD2	CASSIVAGGGSYEQYF	TGTGCCAGTAGTATAGTGGCGGGGGGCGGCTCCTACGAGCAGTACTTC
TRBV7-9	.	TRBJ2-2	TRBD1	CASSQDRGLTGELFF	TGTGCCAGCAGCCAAGACAGGGGGCTCACCGGGGAGCTGTTTTTT
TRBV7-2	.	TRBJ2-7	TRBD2	CASSPSGGPDSYEQYF	TGTGCCAGCAGCCCTTCGGGAGGGCCCGATTCCTACGAGCAGTACTTC
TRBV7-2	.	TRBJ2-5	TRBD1	CASSLVGQGETQYF	TGTGCCAGCAGCTTAGTTGGACAGGGGGAGACCCAGTACTTC
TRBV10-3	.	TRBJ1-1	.	CAAGGSEAFF	TGTGCCGCGGGGGGGTCTGAAGCTTTCTTT
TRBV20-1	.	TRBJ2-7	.	CSASAEYEQYF	TGCAGTGCTTCCGCCGAGTACGAGCAGTACTTC
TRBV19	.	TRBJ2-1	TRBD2	CASSLLAGVGNEQFF	TGTGCCAGTAGCCTACTAGCGGGAGTCGGGAATGAGCAGTTCTTC
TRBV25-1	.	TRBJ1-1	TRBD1	CASAPPGQEAFF	TGTGCCAGTGCACCACCGGGACAGGAAGCTTTCTTT
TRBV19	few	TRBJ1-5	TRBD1	CASSDDRGVNQPQHF	TGTGCCAGTAGCGATGACAGGGGCGTGAATCAGCCCCAGCATTTT
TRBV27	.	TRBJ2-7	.	CASSLIQGRYEQYF	TGTGCCAGCAGTTTAATTCAGGGGAGGTACGAGCAGTACTTC
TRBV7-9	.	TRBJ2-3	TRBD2	CASSFQLGRATDTQYF	TGTGCCAGCAGCTTCCAGTTGGGGAGGGCCACAGATACGCAGTATTTT
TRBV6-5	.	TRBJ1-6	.	CATGRSYNSPLHF	TGTGCCACCGGCCGCTCCTATAATTCACCCCTCCACTTT
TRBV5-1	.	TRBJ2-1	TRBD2	CASTRASGYSYNEQFF	TGCGCCAGCACCCGGGCTAGCGGTTACTCCTACAATGAGCAGTTCTTC
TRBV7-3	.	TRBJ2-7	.	CASSLMGQALAGGIYEQYF	TGTGCCAGCAGCTTGATGGGACAGGCCTTGGCGGGAGGGATCTACGAGCAGTACTTC
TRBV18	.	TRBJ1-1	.	CASSANTEAFF	TGTGCCAGCTCAGCGAACACTGAAGCTTTCTTT
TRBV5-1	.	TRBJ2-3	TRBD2	CASSFLPGLAGDGTQYF	TGCGCCAGCAGCTTCCTACCGGGACTAGCGGGAGATGGTACGCAGTATTTT
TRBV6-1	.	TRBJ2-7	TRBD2	CASSEAGGSYEQYF	TGTGCCAGCAGTGAAGCGGGCGGGAGCTACGAGCAGTACTTC